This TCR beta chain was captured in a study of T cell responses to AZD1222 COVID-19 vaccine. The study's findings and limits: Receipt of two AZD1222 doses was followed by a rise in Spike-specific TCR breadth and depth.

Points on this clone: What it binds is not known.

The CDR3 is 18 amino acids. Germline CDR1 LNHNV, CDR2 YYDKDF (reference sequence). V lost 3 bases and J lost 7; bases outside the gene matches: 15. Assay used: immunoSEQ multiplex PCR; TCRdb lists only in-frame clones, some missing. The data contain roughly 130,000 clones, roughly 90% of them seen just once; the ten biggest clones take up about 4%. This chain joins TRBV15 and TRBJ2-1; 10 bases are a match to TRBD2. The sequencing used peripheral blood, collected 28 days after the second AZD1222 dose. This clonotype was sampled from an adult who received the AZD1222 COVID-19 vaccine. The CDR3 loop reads CATSRQSPGLAWSNEQFF. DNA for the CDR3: TGTGCCACCAGCAGGCAGTCACCGGGACTAGCGTGGTCAAATGAGCAGTTCTTC. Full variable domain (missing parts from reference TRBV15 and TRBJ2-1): DAMVIQNPRYQVTQFGKPVTLSCSQTLNHNVMYWYQQKSSQAPKLLFHYYDKDFNNEADTPDNFQSRRPNTSFCFLDIRSPGLGDTAMYLCATSRQSPGLAWSNEQFFGPGTRLTVL.